This TCR beta chain was recorded in a study of post-analysis software for immune sequencing data. As for the study in general: Multiple sclerosis in the patients followed relapsing-remitting, secondary progressive and progressive-relapsing courses.

Details on this clonotype: Its antigen is not known.

Unique molecular identifiers had been added to the TCR beta cDNA libraries. Input amounts of roughly 1 to 10 million T cells were used. These gave about 500,000 cDNA molecules, so each molecule approximated one T cell. TCRdb re-called the PCR reads through MiXCR, storing one row per CDR3 protein. Of about 200,000 distinct CDR3 sequences in the sample, 29% were seen once. General observations from the study: The five TRBV segments detected at higher frequency in patients than in controls included TRBV5-6, TRBV5-1 and TRBV20-1. Controls significantly exceeded multiple sclerosis patients in normalized Chao1 diversity. Same-batch samples co-clustered strongly by F measure.

The V end lost 6 bases, the J end lost 8 bases, and 17 bases lay between the germline ends. The length of the CDR3 is 13 residues. The germline V gene has CDR1 SQVTM and CDR2 ANQGSEA. The V and J genes are TRBV29-1 and TRBJ2-1; D perhaps matches TRBD2 (6 bases). This clonotype was sampled from a girl between 2 and 17 years old with multiple sclerosis. The sequenced sample consisted of blood. Here the CDR3 reads CSVLYGWGDEQFF. The CDR3 DNA sequence: TGCAGCGTACTATACGGATGGGGGGATGAGCAGTTCTTC.